This TCR beta chain was recovered during a study of OX40 agonist ivuxolimab in advanced cancers. Study results and limitations: The study observed clonal expansion of CD4+ and CD8+ blood T cells by week 6 at 0.1 to 3.0 mg/kg. Mean expanded clone counts were higher in CD8+ than CD4+ T cells.

With respect to this clone: The antigen is undetermined.

Any history of autoimmune disease or systemic immunosuppression disqualified patients. Libraries were prepared by immunoSEQ multiplex PCR; TCRdb keeps only in-frame clonotypes and omits some of them. There are just under 85,000 clones in the sample; over 65% occur only once, and approximately 0.78% lies in the top ten. Sequencing was performed on CD4+ or CD8+ T cells sorted from blood, taken in a trial of the OX40 agonist ivuxolimab. The TCR was taken from an adult with an advanced solid tumor such as melanoma, head and neck, liver or kidney cancer.

The CDR3 DNA reads as TGTGCCAGTAGTCAAGAGGCCCGGGGGTCCTATGGCTACACCTTC. Translated: CASSQEARGSYGYTF. The V call is TRBV19, the J call TRBJ1-2; TRBD1 is a possible D gene (5 bases). CDR3 length equals 15 residues. The V and J ends lost 5 bases and 4 bases respectively, with 17 bases between them. Per germline, CDR1 LNHDA and CDR2 SQIVND (reference sequence). Filled out from reference TRBV19 and TRBJ1-2, the complete variable domain reads DGGITQSPKYLFRKEGQNVTLSCEQNLNHDAMYWYRQDPGQGLRLIYYSQIVNDFQKGDIAEGYSVSREKKESFPLTVTSAQKNPTAFYLCASSQEARGSYGYTFGSGTRLTVV.